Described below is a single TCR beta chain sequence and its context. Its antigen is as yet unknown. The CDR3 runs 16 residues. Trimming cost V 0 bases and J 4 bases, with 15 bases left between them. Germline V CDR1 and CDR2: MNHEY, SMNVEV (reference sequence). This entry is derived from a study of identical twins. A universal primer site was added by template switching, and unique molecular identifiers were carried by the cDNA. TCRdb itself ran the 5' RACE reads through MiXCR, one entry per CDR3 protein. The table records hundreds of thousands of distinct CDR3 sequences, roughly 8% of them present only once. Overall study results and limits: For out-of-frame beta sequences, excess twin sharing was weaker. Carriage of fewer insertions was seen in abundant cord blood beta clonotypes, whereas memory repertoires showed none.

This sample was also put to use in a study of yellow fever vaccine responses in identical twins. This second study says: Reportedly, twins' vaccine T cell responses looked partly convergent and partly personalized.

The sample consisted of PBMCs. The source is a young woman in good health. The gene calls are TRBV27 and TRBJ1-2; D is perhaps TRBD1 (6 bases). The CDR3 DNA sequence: TGTGCCAGCAGTTTATCCTGGGGGGGGCTCGGCTATGGCTACACCTTC. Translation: CASSLSWGGLGYGYTF.